One and the same sample provided the 15 T cell receptor beta chains below, sequenced in a study of shared clonotypes between healthy human individuals. Assay: immunoSEQ multiplex PCR; the TCRdb copy retains only in-frame clones and omits some. Here the sample spans about 1,900,000 clones, just under 95% being singletons. CD45RO-negative, CCR7-selected cells formed the naive CD8 fraction, which excluded terminally differentiated effector memory CD45RA+ cells. The sample was naive CD8+ T cells sorted from blood. Receptors were obtained from a man aged 18 to 29 in good health.

V gene TRBV4-1 combines with J gene TRBJ2-7; a possible D gene is TRBD2 (6 bases). This CDR3 spans 14 amino acids. Deletions cut 1 base from V and 6 bases from J, with 13 bases between. The germline V gene encodes CDR1 MGHRA and CDR2 YSYEKL. As DNA, the CDR3 is TGCGCCAGCAGCCAAGTTGGGCAGGGAGGCGAGCAGTACTTC. Residues: CASSQVGQGGEQYF.

The chain employs TRBV5-6 and TRBJ2-7; D could derive from TRBD1 or TRBD2 (6 bases each). The CDR3 covers 16 residues. The ends were cut back, 4 bases at V and 6 bases at J, with 23 bases in the middle. From germline, CDR1 is SGHDT and CDR2 YYEEEE. CDR3 sequence: CASSPPRGRTVFEQYF. In nucleotides, the CDR3 is TGTGCCAGCAGCCCGCCTCGGGGGCGGACGGTTTTCGAGCAGTACTTC.

Here the CDR3 reads CASSQGWQGGTEAFF. The CDR3 DNA follows: TGTGCCAGCAGCCAAGGCTGGCAGGGGGGCACTGAAGCTTTCTTT. V usage is TRBV4-2 and J usage is TRBJ1-1, with 7 bases matching TRBD1. Germline CDR1 reads LGHNA; CDR2 reads YNFKEQ. CDR3 length: 15 residues. V lost 1 base, J lost 4 bases, and 6 bases stayed unmatched.

Concerning this clone: The sample has other DNA sequences that encode this CDR3 too. The CDR3 region has the DNA TGTGCCAGCAGCTTCGGGGGAGGGGGCTACGAGCAGTACTTC. Translated, it gives CASSFGGGGYEQYF. The V gene is TRBV5-6, the J gene TRBJ2-7, with TRBD2 as a possible D gene (7 bases). CDR1 and CDR2 from the germline V gene are SGHDT and YYEEEE. This CDR3 has 14 amino acids. With 2 bases removed from V and 3 bases from J, the gap between germline ends came to 12 bases. The whole variable domain, filled in from reference TRBV5-6 and TRBJ2-7, reads DAGVTQSPTHLIKTRGQQVTLRCSPKSGHDTVSWYQQALGQGPQFIFQYYEEEERQRGNFPDRFSGHQFPNYSSELNVNALLLGDSALYLCASSFGGGGYEQYFGPGTRLTVT.

For this clone: At the DNA level, this CDR3 is encoded by other sequences in the same sample as well. The genes are TRBV7-6 and TRBJ2-1; the match to TRBD2 covers 12 bases. Losses at the gene ends were 4 bases for V and 4 bases for J; bases not matched to a gene: 2. CDR1 is SGHVS, CDR2 FNYEAQ, per germline. The CDR3 loop spans 15 amino acids. CDR3 sequence: CASSWTSGAYNEQFF. CDR3 coding DNA: TGTGCCAGCAGCTGGACTAGCGGGGCGTACAATGAGCAGTTCTTC.

The chain combines TRBV6-4 with TRBJ2-1; D perhaps matches TRBD2 (6 bases). V was shortened by 0 bases and J by 9 bases, with 12 bases between the two germline ends. The CDR3 is 14 residues long. Germline CDR1 reads MRHNA; CDR2 reads SNTAGT. The CDR3 nucleotides are TGTGCCAGCAGTGACTCGAGCGGAGGGGCTGAGCAGTTCTTC. Its protein product is CASSDSSGGAEQFF.

The rearrangement uses TRBV9 and TRBJ2-2; unclear D gene. There are 13 residues in the CDR3. Germline V gene sequence: CDR1 SGDLS, CDR2 YYNGEE. V lost 3 bases and J lost 1, with 4 bases in between. CDR3 in DNA: TGTGCCAGCAGCGACGAGAACACCGGGGAGCTGTTTTTT. It encodes CASSDENTGELFF.

V usage is TRBV29-1 and J usage is TRBJ1-1; D is uncertain. V was clipped by 5 bases and J by 4 bases, with 8 bases between them. CDR1 and CDR2 (germline): SQVTM, ANQGSEA. The CDR3 has 11 residues. The CDR3 DNA reads TGCAGCGTTAGGATTGGCACTGAAGCTTTCTTT. Protein: CSVRIGTEAFF.

V is TRBV27 and J is TRBJ2-5; 9 bases fit TRBD2. J was trimmed by 5 bases and V by 8 bases; bases with no gene match: 9. CDR3 length: 14 residues. CDR1 MNHEY and CDR2 SMNVEV come from the germline V gene (reference sequence). This chain's CDR3 is CASALAGAGETQYF. The CDR3, as DNA: TGTGCCAGCGCCTTAGCGGGAGCTGGGGAGACCCAGTACTTC.

Comment on this clone: The same CDR3 can be traced to other DNA sequences in this sample. The chain carries TRBV27 and TRBJ2-7, with D maybe TRBD1 (6 bases). The CDR3 runs 13 residues. Deletions cut 3 bases from V and 3 bases from J, with 9 bases between. Per the germline V gene, CDR1 is MNHEY and CDR2 is SMNVEV (reference sequence). The CDR3 DNA sequence: TGTGCCAGCAGTTTCAGGGGTAACTACGAGCAGTACTTC. It is translated as CASSFRGNYEQYF.

The J gene is TRBJ2-7, the V gene TRBV2; either TRBD1 or TRBD2 may fit D (5 bases each). This CDR3 region has 15 residues. Germline V gives CDR1 SNHLY, CDR2 FYNNEI. V was trimmed by 5 bases and J by 0 bases, leaving 14 bases between them. CDR3: CASSYRDLSSYEQYF. The CDR3 nucleotides are TGTGCCAGCAGTTACCGGGACCTCAGCTCCTACGAGCAGTACTTC.

This chain uses TRBV10-2 with TRBJ2-7, with D tentatively TRBD1 or TRBD2 (5 bases each). This CDR3 spans 14 amino acids. Germline V gene lookup returns CDR1 WSHSY and CDR2 SAAADI. V lost 8 bases and J 0 bases, leaving 14 bases between the germline ends. The CDR3 sequence: CASEGTGSSYEQYF. CDR3 sequence (DNA): TGCGCCAGCGAGGGGACGGGGAGCTCCTACGAGCAGTACTTC.

V and J are TRBV7-8 and TRBJ1-1, with TRBD1 matching 9 bases. Losses at the gene ends were 6 bases for V and 1 base for J; bases not matched to a gene: 3. The CDR3 contains 14 residues. Germline V gene lookup returns CDR1 SGHVS and CDR2 FQNEAQ. The CDR3 loop reads CASRKTGGNTEAFF. The CDR3 DNA sequence: TGTGCCAGCAGAAAGACAGGGGGGAACACTGAAGCTTTCTTT.

V usage is TRBV4-3 and J usage is TRBJ2-5; TRBD1 might be the D (5 bases). The CDR3 is 15 amino acids. Trimming left V 0 bases short and J 3 bases short, with 11 bases between. The germline gives CDR1 LGHNA, CDR2 YSLEER. CDR3 protein: CASSQEVSREETQYF. The CDR3 region has the DNA TGCGCCAGCAGCCAAGAGGTATCCAGGGAAGAGACCCAGTACTTC.

About this clone: The junction departs from germline at one end; a sequencing error may be responsible. This chain uses TRBV4-2 with TRBJ2-7, with 12 bases matching TRBD2. The CDR3 sequence is 17 residues long. Germline values: CDR1 LGHNA, CDR2 YNFKEQ. This CDR3 reads CASSPETSGGLLTSSSF. The CDR3, as DNA: TGTGCCAGCAGCCCGGAGACTAGCGGGGGCCTACTTACGAGCAGTAGCTTC.